Listed below are T cell receptor beta chains from one sample, sequenced in a study of T cells in Graves' hyperthyroidism and ophthalmopathy. TCRdb analysed the multiplex PCR reads with MiXCR anew, one entry per CDR3 protein. The sample consists of hundreds of thousands of distinct CDR3 sequences, around 15% of them appearing once. The sample consisted of blood. The receptors were sampled from a woman between 18 and 29 years old with Graves' hyperthyroidism. CDR3s include the opening cysteine and the closing phenylalanine or tryptophan. D genes are given only for firm matches. Size is stated for part of the rows, as once, few or many counts, or as a class when the clone is expanded.

13 TRBJ2-7 many TRBV20-1 TRBD2 TGCAGTGCTAGAGTGGGACTAGATGTCGAGCAGTACTTC CSARVGLDVEQYF
13 TRBJ2-7 few TRBV29-1 . TGCAGCGTTGAAGTTGGCGGGACCTACGAGCAGTACTTC CSVEVGGTYEQYF
14 TRBJ1-5 . TRBV10-3 TRBD1 TGTGCCATCAGTTCGACAGGGGACAATCAGCCCCAGCATTTT CAISSTGDNQPQHF
12 TRBJ1-1 . TRBV6-1 . TGTGCCAGCAAGGGGGTGAACACTGAAGCTTTCTTT CASKGVNTEAFF
13 TRBJ2-7 . TRBV27 . TGTGCCAGCAGTTTAGGATTCCCCTACGAGCAGTACTTC CASSLGFPYEQYF
16 TRBJ1-3 . TRBV11-2 . TGTGCCAGCAGCTTGGTCGCCTTACTCTCTGGAAACACCATATATTTT CASSLVALLSGNTIYF
13 TRBJ2-3 many TRBV20-1 TRBD2 TGCAGTTCCTCTGATAGCGGGAGAAATACGCAGTATTTT CSSSDSGRNTQYF
14 TRBJ2-2 few TRBV5-1 . TGCGCCAGCAGCTTGTTCAGAAACACCGGGGAGCTGTTTTTT CASSLFRNTGELFF
14 TRBJ2-5 many TRBV13 . TGTGCCAGCAGTACTCGAGGTTTTGAGGAGACCCAGTACTTC CASSTRGFEETQYF
13 TRBJ1-2 many TRBV28 . TGTGCCAGCAGTAGTGACAGGCTCTATGGCTACACCTTC CASSSDRLYGYTF
13 TRBJ2-7 many TRBV11-2 . TGTGCCAGCTTGGCTCCCCTGGGGTACGAGCAGTACTTC CASLAPLGYEQYF
15 TRBJ2-2 . TRBV19 . TGTGCCAGTAGTATAGATAGGGGGGCCACCGGGGAGCTGTTTTTT CASSIDRGATGELFF
19 TRBJ2-3 many TRBV11-2 TRBD2 TGTGCCAGCAGCTTAGTGGTTTGGACTAGCGGGAGGGGAACAGATACGCAGTATTTT CASSLVVWTSGRGTDTQYF
17 TRBJ2-3 . TRBV24-1 TRBD2 TGTGCCACCAGTGATTTGGAACTAGCGGGAGGGGGAGATACGCAGTATTTT CATSDLELAGGGDTQYF
18 TRBJ2-7 . TRBV27 TRBD2 TGTGCCAGCAGTTTATGGGGCCCGGGACTAGCGGGCTCCTACGAGCAGTACTTC CASSLWGPGLAGSYEQYF
15 TRBJ1-5 many TRBV6-1 . TGTGCCAGCAGTTATCGGGGTGGTAGCAATCAGCCCCAGCATTTT CASSYRGGSNQPQHF
17 TRBJ2-1 . TRBV25-1 TRBD2 TGTGCCAGCAGTGACCCCGGGACTAGCGGCTCCTACAATGAGCAGTTCTTC CASSDPGTSGSYNEQFF
14 TRBJ1-1 . TRBV5-5 . TGTGCCAGCAGCTCCCTGGCCGGGGGCACTGAAGCTTTCTTT CASSSLAGGTEAFF
13 TRBJ1-5 many TRBV10-2 . TGCGCCACGAAAGTCAATAGCAATCAGCCCCAGCATTTT CATKVNSNQPQHF
15 TRBJ1-2 . TRBV7-2 TRBD1 TGTGCCAGCAGCTTAGGATCGGGACAGCCTCTAAATTACACCTTC CASSLGSGQPLNYTF
16 TRBJ1-2 few TRBV4-1 TRBD1 TGCGCCAGCAGCCAAGAACAGGGGGCTTCCAACTATGGCTACACCTTC CASSQEQGASNYGYTF
13 TRBJ1-2 many TRBV6-2/TRBV6-3 TRBD1 TGTGCCAGCAGACCGACAGGGGTCCATGGCTACACCTTC CASRPTGVHGYTF
14 TRBJ2-2 many TRBV11-2 . TGTGCCAGCAGCCACGAGGGGAACACCGGGGAGCTGTTTTTT CASSHEGNTGELFF